This T cell receptor (beta chain) was captured in a study of response to subunit inactivated influenza vaccine. Points from the study as a whole: Authors suggested that a seasonal influenza vaccination recruits few new T cells each time.

The CDR3 length is 16 residues. V lost 4 bases and J lost 1; bases outside the gene matches: 7. From germline, CDR1 is LNHDA and CDR2 SQIVND (reference sequence). This clonotype has a handful of counts. Its target is unknown. TCRdb ran MiXCR on the RT-PCR reads and lists one entry per CDR3 protein. The sample holds some 500,000 distinct CDR3 sequences; around 25% are singletons and the top ten take 1.9%. Sequences were derived from CD4+ T cells sorted from PBMCs, sampled around 5 days after vaccination. This receptor was taken from a man over 45 who received an inactivated influenza vaccine. This chain joins TRBV19 and TRBJ1-5, with 7 bases aligning to TRBD1. CDR3 in DNA: TGTGCCAGTAGTAAAAAACCGGGACAGAGCAATCAGCCCCAGCATTTT. Protein sequence: CASSKKPGQSNQPQHF.